Sequencing of this TCR beta chain was carried out in a study of cytomegalovirus exposure and HLA in healthy donors. Whole-study findings and limits: Another analysis was done later, and it associated 16,951 TCR beta sequences with HLA alleles at 0.05 false discovery rate. A missense DCLRE1C variant was associated with V- and J-gene trimming of TCR beta chains in a later analysis, and an independent cohort replicated the association.

The CDR3 runs to 15 residues. The junction had 4 bases not matched to a gene; V was cut back by 4 bases and J by 4 bases. Germline-derived CDR1 and CDR2 are LGHNA and YSLEER. Points on this clone: Antigen: not known.

It was with 60 Vbeta and 13 Jbeta primers that the PCR ran. The repertoire was sequenced with immunoSEQ multiplex PCR; TCRdb's copy has only in-frame clones and lacks some. Of some 120,000 clones listed, 75% to 85% were seen once; the top ten hold roughly 2.5%. The source is a young man in good health and CMV-seronegative. The sample was PBMCs. V and J are TRBV4-3 and TRBJ2-2, with TRBD2 matching over 9 bases. CDR3 nucleotides: TGCGCCAGCAGCCGCGGACTAGCGCCCACCGGGGAGCTGTTTTTT. Residues: CASSRGLAPTGELFF.